This TCR beta chain was sequenced during a study of cytomegalovirus exposure and HLA in healthy donors (dated by TCRdb to 2016 to 2017). Study-wide context: An earlier analysis of several hundred of the donors reported more than 250 Gb of sequence data and some 100 million unique TCR beta sequences from about 179 million T cells. The T cell repertoires of several hundred subjects were profiled by immunosequencing and related to cytomegalovirus serostatus. Because of strong linkage in the cohort, roughly five DR-DQ haplotypes were treated as single units for association and clustering. The later analysis used no new phenotypic data to find candidate immune exposures, relying instead on TCR beta sequences and their occurrence across donors. An earlier analysis of fewer than 700 of the donors applied high-throughput TCR beta sequencing to assess whether each TCR beta V gene segment acted as functional or pseudogenic. Of the approximately 400 genotyped donors, 75% to 85% were placed in the genetic ancestry cluster associated with self-reported Caucasian donors. In a later genetic analysis, genome-wide SNP genotypes for about 55% of the roughly 670 donors were used, and that subset was treated as a discovery cohort. The study combined high-throughput TCR immunosequencing, statistical association of individual TCRs with disease status, and machine learning to predict cytomegalovirus infection status. Approximately 300 gigabases of sequencing data and around 85 million unique TCR sequences made up an early release that covered approximately 620 HLA-typed donors. Donor age, sex, ethnicity and CMV serostatus were compiled alongside the repertoire data. Besides the first cohort of more than 650 subjects, a separate validation cohort made up of some 110 different subjects was used. HLA typing covered class I and class II loci at four-digit resolution. All discovery cohort repertoires had been generated using a single sequencing platform. A later analysis re-examined previously published TCR beta repertoires from several hundred donors and added high-resolution HLA genotyping to investigate patterns of TCR occurrence. The number of donors typed differed by locus, with about 629-630 for A, B, C, DRB1 and DQB1, more than 500 for DQA1, 600 to 610 for DPA1, and around 450 for DPB1. Across some 400 genotyped donors of the cohort, an average of about 200,000 unique TCR beta nucleotide sequences per donor were sequenced, and approximately 17% of those sequences were non-productive. The study aimed to test whether cataloging public T cell receptors could reveal signatures of past pathogen exposure.

Deletion took 0 bases off V and 3 bases off J, with a span of 18 bases between the germline ends. According to the germline V gene, CDR1 reads SGDLS and CDR2 reads YYNGEE. The CDR3 goes from the cysteine to the phenylalanine over 18 residues. The DNA shown is the 54-base CDR3, in frame from base 1. Study-level results and caveats: Cytomegalovirus status was reported to be diagnosed by the classifier with high specificity and sensitivity in both the original and validation cohorts. Some IMGT-functional V segments, including TRBV6-2 and TRBV6-3, could not be told apart with the 87-base-pair reads, so those segments were excluded. A cluster of highly shared sequence variants was judged likely to be a technical artifact of the sequencing pipeline. When HLA alleles, especially DR and DQ, strongly co-occurred, TCR associations were difficult to assign to individual alleles. HLA typing was unavailable for some donors at each locus, so association tests used only the typed subset. An earlier analysis of around 500 of the donors showed that most TCR beta V segments appeared in productive rearrangements either about 87% or about 30% of the time, which broadly matched IMGT annotations. It was suggested by the authors that the approach could potentially be generalized to other disease states and immunological phenotypes. Three of the identified cytomegalovirus-associated TCR beta chains were confirmed in vitro to be specific for cytomegalovirus antigens. Correlated functional status among segregating V segments might reflect linkage disequilibrium, but an unknown experimental factor could not be ruled out. In a later genetic analysis, a missense DCLRE1C variant was associated with V-gene and J-gene trimming of TCR beta chains, and the association was replicated in an independent cohort. The study gave a list of 150 to 200 TCR beta chains associated with cytomegalovirus. This cohort had only TCR beta chains sequenced, and the lack of alpha or paired-chain data limited which features could be detected. In a later analysis, HLA-associated TCR beta chains were found to be more clonally expanded and to have lower generation probabilities than equally common non-associated chains. According to a later analysis, most CMV-associated TCR beta chains appeared to be HLA-restricted, and the HLA associations seemed to be driven largely by CMV exposure. A further reported finding was that TCR beta sequences accurately predicted the HLA-A and HLA-B alleles for most subjects in the first cohort. Roughly uniform sequencing depth across donors was assumed in presence/absence analyses, although this assumption may not hold. CMV serostatus was the only immune exposure information available for the cohort. A later analysis associated 15,000 to 20,000 TCR beta sequences with specific HLA alleles at a false discovery rate of 0.05. In a later analysis, the rate of TCR association differed among HLA loci, with DRB1 alleles having the most associated TCRs and HLA-C alleles having the fewest. Several of the top co-occurrence clusters appeared to be linked to parvovirus B19, influenza, CMV and Epstein-Barr virus, according to a later analysis. A later genetic analysis reported fewer N-insertions in productive TCRs among donors in an Asian-associated ancestry cluster than the roughly 690-donor mean. The earlier analysis of fewer than 750 of the donors excluded some 16 rarely observed V segments, including chromosome 9 orphons, because counts were too low. Most TCR sequences were observed very rarely across donors, whereas some public TCRs were present in many individuals.

As for this clone: Its cognate antigen has yet to be identified.

The cohort was made up of approximately 670 healthy bone marrow donors. Cohort members were all nominally healthy when sampled, although unrecorded immune exposures were likely present. The donor tested CMV seronegative, placing the donor among the 350 or so seronegative members of the cohort. A peripheral blood sample was provided by each donor, and peripheral blood mononuclear cells were used for TCR beta sequencing. Genomic DNA was extracted from the blood cell samples with the Qiagen DNeasy Blood Extraction Kit. Libraries were prepared through the immunoSEQ multiplex PCR assay. The multiplex PCR relied on a mix of 60 forward primers for TCR Vbeta segments and 13 reverse primers for TCR Jbeta segments. The CDR3 region of rearranged TCR beta genes was amplified from genomic DNA by a multiplex PCR assay. On the Illumina HiSeq System, the amplified TCR beta libraries were sequenced as 87-base-pair reads. Under the source paper's analysis protocol: A later analysis tallied 75 million to 95 million unique TCR beta chains across the 640 or so repertoires, and some 12 million of those chains were shared by two or more donors. A nearest-neighbor algorithm error-corrected the raw reads and collapsed the reads into unique sequences, merging closely related sequences to remove PCR and sequencing errors. To assign V, D and J gene segments, CDR3 sequences were aligned to IMGT reference sequences. For a sequence to be retained, a match of at least six nucleotides was required to both a V gene segment and a J gene segment. A rearrangement counted as productive if the CDR3 had no stop codons and remained in frame with V and J, and every other rearrangement counted as non-productive. CDR3 was defined by IMGT convention, running from the second conserved V-encoded cysteine to the conserved J-encoded phenylalanine. The earlier analysis of 587 of the donors excluded any sequence lacking an unambiguous match to a single V gene segment. In an earlier analysis of 500 to 750 of the donors, V segments were called functional above 56.7% productive rearrangements and were called segregating when the between-donor standard deviation exceeded 5%. To diagnose cytomegalovirus status from the catalog of TCR beta chain sequences, a statistical classification framework was built. V and J gene assignment, in a later analysis, came from comparing TCR nucleotide sequences with IMGT/GENE-DB human TR gene sequences. In a later analysis, CDR3 sequences and most-parsimonious VDJ recombination scenarios were assigned using the TCRdist pipeline. In a later analysis, each TCR beta chain was defined by its CDR3 amino acid sequence together with its V-gene family, and reads lacking a unique V-gene family were excluded. As a way to deal with suspected cross-contamination and a sequencing artifact, a later analysis dropped 450 to 600 nucleotide sequences that were highly shared and had low generation probability. In a later analysis, a clonal expansion index for each public chain was calculated from normalized within-repertoire ranks of inferred template counts. Generation probabilities in a later analysis came from a VDJ recombination model fitted to out-of-frame rearrangements, and those results were checked against IGoR. In a later analysis, TCR-TCR, TCR-HLA and TCR-CMV co-occurrence was scored with hypergeometric tests, and a repertoire-size bias correction was applied to TCR pairs. In a later analysis, false discovery rates were estimated by permuting HLA or CMV assignments 20 times. A later analysis grouped co-occurring TCRs with DBSCAN, adding TCRdist sequence similarity when clustering within HLA-allele-positive subsets. Repertoires with fewer than 30,000 or more than 120,000 public chains were left out of co-occurrence clustering, as were a few repertoires with anomalous nucleotide sharing. The table comes from immuneACCESS by way of TCRdb, which keeps in-frame sequences with V and J called. Part of the clones is missing from these tables; in studies checked, under half for an unresolved V gene and the rest for unknown reasons. D and trimming were read from the DNA, whereas the V and J calls and clone size are those reported in that table. The sample table gives around 110,000 clones. Roughly 3.6% of the sample comes from the top ten.

This sequence was found in a man aged 25-40 years in good health and CMV-seronegative. The sequencing input was PBMCs. The rearrangement joined TRBV9 to TRBJ2-2; the D gene remains uncertain. The CDR3 protein: CASSVALLTQTYTGELFF. In nucleotide form, the sequence is TGTGCCAGCAGCGTAGCTCTTTTGACTCAAACCTACACCGGGGAGCTGTTTTTT. The full variable domain, completed from the reference TRBV9 and TRBJ2-2 proteins outside the CDR3, reads DSGVTQTPKHLITATGQRVTLRCSPRSGDLSVYWYQQSLDQGLQFLIQYYNGEERAKGNILERFSAQQFPDLHSELNLSSLELGDSALYFCASSVALLTQTYTGELFFGEGSRLTVL.